This TCR beta chain was captured in a study of siplizumab effects on memory and regulatory T cells. The CDR3 covers 14 residues. Germline V lookup: CDR1 LNHDA, CDR2 SQIVND (reference sequence). TCRdb's table, derived via immunoSEQ multiplex PCR, lists solely in-frame clones and lacks some. The sample records some 100,000 clones, more than 85% being singletons. About this clone itself: Sequence at one end of the junction differs from germline and may be a read error.

Input material: CD4+ T cells sorted from blood. The chain recombines TRBV19 with TRBJ2-1, with 9 bases that match TRBD2. The sequence was collected from a human donor in good health. Some clones in this sample may be carry-over from other donors' samples. The CDR3 nucleotides read TGTGCCAGTACTATAGCGGGAGCCTACAATGAGCAGTTCTTC. Translating it yields CASTIAGAYNEQFF. The full variable domain, in which reference TRBV19 and TRBJ2-1 provide the parts outside the CDR3, is DGGITQSPKYLFRKEGQNVTLSCEQNLNHDAMYWYRQDPGQGLRLIYYSQIVNDFQKGDIAEGYSVSREKKESFPLTVTSAQKNPTAFYLCASTIAGAYNEQFFGPGTRLTVL.